This entry lists 25 T cell receptor beta chains sequenced from one sample in a study of T cell responses to AZD1222 COVID-19 vaccine. Assay used: immunoSEQ multiplex PCR; TCRdb lists only in-frame clones, some missing. The data hold 100,000 to 150,000 clones, with 88% observed a single time. The sequenced sample was peripheral blood, obtained on day 0 of AZD1222 vaccination. All receptors come from an adult in good health.

On this clone: A read error may produce the germline difference seen at one junction end. The chain couples TRBV6-1 to TRBJ1-2, with D maybe TRBD1 (6 bases). This CDR3 is 12 amino acids long. Germline CDR1 reads MNHNS; CDR2 reads SASEGT. The CDR3 coding sequence is TGTGCCAGCCGTGACAGGCCCGGAGGCTACACCTTC. Encoded protein: CASRDRPGGYTF.

J is TRBJ1-6 and V is TRBV9; no clear D. The CDR3 extends over 16 amino acids. V was clipped by 2 bases and J by 6 bases, with 15 bases between them. CDR1 is SGDLS, CDR2 YYNGEE, per germline. CDR3 coding DNA: TGTGCCAGCAGCGTGGGTCACCAGTCCGTTAATTCACCCCTCCACTTT. It specifies CASSVGHQSVNSPLHF.

V is TRBV7-9 and J is TRBJ1-1, with TRBD1 identical over 8 bases. CDR1 and CDR2 from the germline V gene are SEHNR and FQNEAQ (reference sequence). CDR3 length equals 15 residues. J lost 1 base, V lost 1 base, and 2 bases had no gene match. CDR3 sequence reads: CASSLVGTGNTEAFF. As DNA, the CDR3 is TGTGCCAGCAGCTTAGTGGGGACAGGGAACACTGAAGCTTTCTTT.

The chain joins TRBV19 to TRBJ1-1, with D perhaps TRBD1 (6 bases). This CDR3 region has 16 residues. V gave up 5 bases and J gave up 1 base, with 17 bases separating them. The germline V gene encodes CDR1 LNHDA and CDR2 SQIVND (reference sequence). The CDR3 DNA reads TGTGCCAGTAGTTCAGGGGTCAAAACCAAGAACACTGAAGCTTTCTTT. Its protein is CASSSGVKTKNTEAFF.

This chain joins TRBV27 and TRBJ1-2, with TRBD1 matching over 8 bases. The CDR3 contains 14 residues. Germline lookup yields CDR1 MNHEY and CDR2 SMNVEV (reference sequence). V lost 3 bases, J lost 3 bases, and 3 bases stayed unmatched. The CDR3 protein is CASSLDRADYGYTF. CDR3 sequence (DNA): TGTGCCAGCAGTTTGGACAGGGCGGACTATGGCTACACCTTC.

This sequence joins TRBV12-1 and TRBJ2-2; whether TRBD2, the table's D call, matches the DNA was not checked. TRBV12-1 is annotated as a pseudogene. This CDR3 region has 16 residues. The CDR3 bases are TGTGCCAGCAGCCCCTCAAGCGGGACGAACACCGGGGAGCTGTTTTTT. Translating it yields CASSPSSGTNTGELFF.

V usage is TRBV6-6 and J usage is TRBJ1-1; weak D call: TRBD1 (5 bases). V lost 2 bases, J lost 4 bases, and 8 bases lay in between. This CDR3 has 13 residues. CDR1 and CDR2 (germline): MNHNY, SVGAGI (reference sequence). CDR3 DNA sequence: TGTGCCAGCAGTTACGGGGCAGCCACTGAAGCTTTCTTT. It specifies CASSYGAATEAFF.

The CDR3 DNA is TGCACCAGCAGCCAAGTCAGGGGCGGGTCCTACAATGAGCAGTTCTTC. Its protein is CTSSQVRGGSYNEQFF. V and J are TRBV1 and TRBJ2-1; TRBD1, as called in the table, went unchecked against the DNA. TRBV1 has pseudogene status. This CDR3 comprises 16 residues.

V gene TRBV19 combines with J gene TRBJ2-7, with a possible D match to TRBD1 (5 bases). CDR1 is LNHDA, CDR2 SQIVND, per germline (reference sequence). The V gene lost 1 base and the J gene lost 3 bases, with 13 bases spanning the gap. The CDR3 totals 15 residues. The CDR3 coding sequence is TGTGCCAGTAGTATAGGCAAAGGGGTCATCTACGAGCAGTACTTC. Its protein is CASSIGKGVIYEQYF. The whole variable domain, remainder taken from reference TRBV19 and TRBJ2-7, is DGGITQSPKYLFRKEGQNVTLSCEQNLNHDAMYWYRQDPGQGLRLIYYSQIVNDFQKGDIAEGYSVSREKKESFPLTVTSAQKNPTAFYLCASSIGKGVIYEQYFGPGTRLTVT.

This chain connects TRBV7-9 to TRBJ1-4; 7 bases fit TRBD1. V was clipped by 5 bases and J by 0 bases; unmatched bases: 3. This CDR3 has 15 amino acids. The germline gives CDR1 SEHNR, CDR2 FQNEAQ (reference sequence). The CDR3 protein is CASSTQGATNEKLFF. In DNA, the CDR3 is TGTGCCAGCAGCACGCAGGGGGCAACTAATGAAAAACTGTTTTTT.

The V gene is TRBV28, the J gene TRBJ1-5; TRBD1 is a possible D gene (6 bases). V was clipped by 4 bases and J by 0 bases, with 19 bases between them. Looked up from germline, CDR1 is MDHEN and CDR2 is SYDVKM. The CDR3 is 18 amino acids. The CDR3: CASSSPRGGGLSNQPQHF. The CDR3 region has the DNA TGTGCCAGCAGTTCACCTCGAGGAGGGGGGCTTAGCAATCAGCCCCAGCATTTT.

The chain carries TRBV28 and TRBJ1-2, with D unresolved. Trimming took off 4 bases at V and 4 bases at J, with 7 bases between the two ends. The germline V gene has CDR1 MDHEN and CDR2 SYDVKM. This CDR3 is 12 amino acids long. The CDR3 region has the DNA TGTGCCAGCAGTTCCGGAATCTATGGCTACACCTTC. Its protein product is CASSSGIYGYTF.

The V gene is TRBV10-2, the J gene TRBJ2-1; D gene ambiguous. Between the trimmed V and J ends, which lost 6 bases and 4 bases, there was a span of 13 bases. Germline V gene data show CDR1 as WSHSY and CDR2 as SAAADI. This CDR3 region has 14 residues. DNA of the CDR3: TGCGCCAGCAGGAATCCGGACGGGTACAATGAGCAGTTCTTC. It specifies CASRNPDGYNEQFF.

V and J are TRBV7-2 and TRBJ1-3; tentatively, D is TRBD1 (5 bases). There are 18 residues in the CDR3. The ends were cut back, 3 bases at V and 3 bases at J, with 21 bases in the middle. Germline values: CDR1 SGHTA, CDR2 FQGNSA. The CDR3, as DNA: TGTGCCAGCAGCTTTAAAGTTCCGGGGCCCGCAGGTGGAAACACCATATATTTT. This codes for CASSFKVPGPAGGNTIYF.

J is TRBJ1-2 and V is TRBV7-9, with D maybe TRBD1 (6 bases). Trimming pared 3 bases from V and 8 bases from J, leaving 16 bases between. Looked up from germline, CDR1 is SEHNR and CDR2 is FQNEAQ (reference sequence). This CDR3 is built from 14 residues. The DNA for the CDR3 is TGTGCCAGCAGCTTTCCGGAACAGGGTGCCGGCTACACCTTC. Translated: CASSFPEQGAGYTF.

The J gene is TRBJ2-5, the V gene TRBV10-3; 12 bases align to TRBD1. CDR1 and CDR2 from the germline V gene are ENHRY and SYGVKD. Trimming removed 6 bases from V and 3 bases from J; junction bases left unmatched: 2. This CDR3 has 14 amino acids. The CDR3 coding sequence is TGTGCCATCAGGGGGACAGGGGGCGAAGAGACCCAGTACTTC. Its protein is CAIRGTGGEETQYF.

The gene calls are TRBV7-9 and TRBJ1-2, with D hard to call. The CDR3 is 13 amino acids. Trimming took off 3 bases at V and 3 bases at J, with 8 bases between the two ends. CDR1 and CDR2 (germline): SEHNR, FQNEAQ (reference sequence). CDR3 in amino acids: CASSFRADYGYTF. The CDR3, as DNA: TGTGCCAGCAGCTTTCGGGCTGACTATGGCTACACCTTC. Full variable domain (remainder filled in from reference TRBV7-9 and TRBJ1-2): DTGVSQNPRHKITKRGQNVTFRCDPISEHNRLYWYRQTLGQGPEFLTYFQNEAQLEKSRLLSDRFSAERPKGSFSTLEIQRTEQGDSAMYLCASSFRADYGYTFGSGTRLTVV.

The chain uses TRBV18 and TRBJ1-4; D is perhaps TRBD1 (5 bases). The CDR3 loop spans 16 amino acids. V lost 1 base to trimming and J lost 5 bases, with 14 bases between them. CDR1 is KGHSH and CDR2 is LQKENI in the germline V gene. CDR3 DNA: TGTGCCAGCTCACCACTCTTAAAGCAGGGCAATGAAAAACTGTTTTTT. Translating gives CASSPLLKQGNEKLFF.

This clone was seen just once. CDR3: CASSSIPPGQGAGELFF. Here the CDR3 DNA reads TGTGCCAGCAGTTCCATCCCACCGGGACAGGGGGCCGGGGAGCTGTTTTTT. The chain uses TRBV6-2 or TRBV6-3 and TRBJ2-2; 11 bases match TRBD1. J lost 6 bases, V lost 4 bases, and 10 bases had no gene match. The CDR3 loop spans 17 amino acids. Germline CDR1 reads MNHEY; CDR2 reads SVGEGT.

The genes are TRBV6-5 and TRBJ1-5; D uncertain. From germline, CDR1 is MNHEY and CDR2 SVGAGI. V was cut by 7 bases and J by 0 bases, with 7 bases left in between. The CDR3 covers 13 residues. CDR3 residues: CASIQRSNQPQHF. CDR3 sequence (DNA): TGTGCCAGCATTCAGCGTAGCAATCAGCCCCAGCATTTT.

The V call is TRBV27, the J call TRBJ2-7, with D perhaps assigned TRBD1 or TRBD2 (6 bases each). Germline V gene lookup returns CDR1 MNHEY and CDR2 SMNVEV (reference sequence). The CDR3 loop spans 15 amino acids. The V and J ends lost 3 bases and 4 bases respectively, with 16 bases between them. Written as DNA, the CDR3 is TGTGCCAGCAGTTTCCTCTGGGGGGCGCAGTACGAGCAGTACTTC. It is translated as CASSFLWGAQYEQYF.

The chain combines TRBV5-1 with TRBJ2-1; 8 bases fit TRBD2. Looked up from germline, CDR1 is SGHRS and CDR2 is YFSETQ. The V gene end was trimmed by 0 bases and the J gene end by 5 bases; junction bases not matched to a gene: 7. The CDR3 runs to 16 residues. The CDR3 DNA reads TGCGCCAGCAGCTTGGACTCGGGACTAGGTGACAATGAGCAGTTCTTC. Amino acids: CASSLDSGLGDNEQFF. The whole variable domain, remainder taken from reference TRBV5-1 and TRBJ2-1, is KAGVTQTPRYLIKTRGQQVTLSCSPISGHRSVSWYQQTPGQGLQFLFEYFSETQRNKGNFPGRFSGRQFSNSRSEMNVSTLELGDSALYLCASSLDSGLGDNEQFFGPGTRLTVL.

This clone came up a few times. V gene TRBV5-6 combines with J gene TRBJ2-1, with D tentatively TRBD2 (6 bases). The V gene's germline CDR1 is SGHDT and CDR2 YYEEEE. Trimming stripped 2 bases from V and 15 bases from J, with 24 bases between. The CDR3 extends over 15 amino acids. The CDR3 DNA reads as TGTGCCAGCAGCTTAGTTTGGCGGGATGGAAACAGTCGGTTCTTC. Its translation: CASSLVWRDGNSRFF.

The chain recombines TRBV5-8 with TRBJ1-4; D is possibly TRBD1 (6 bases). Trimming removed 3 bases at V and 9 bases at J, with 18 bases between. The CDR3 runs 15 residues. Germline V gene sequence: CDR1 SGHTS, CDR2 YDEGEE. CDR3 DNA sequence: TGTGCCAGCAGCTCCGGACAGCGCGGCTTACAAAAACTGTTTTTT. Residues: CASSSGQRGLQKLFF. Full variable domain (outside the CDR3, taken from reference TRBV5-8 and TRBJ1-4): EAGVTQSPTHLIKTRGQQATLRCSPISGHTSVYWYQQALGLGLQFLLWYDEGEERNRGNFPPRFSGRQFPNYSSELNVNALELEDSALYLCASSSGQRGLQKLFFGSGTQLSVL.

The chain is built from TRBV5-3 and TRBJ2-7, with D possibly being TRBD1 or TRBD2 (5 bases each). TRBV5-3 is designated an ORF whose function remains uncertain. V lost 5 bases to trimming and J lost 3 bases, with 12 bases between them. The CDR3 spans 13 residues. The CDR3 DNA reads TGTGCCAGAAGACGGGGCACGAACTACGAGCAGTACTTC. This sequence encodes CARRRGTNYEQYF.